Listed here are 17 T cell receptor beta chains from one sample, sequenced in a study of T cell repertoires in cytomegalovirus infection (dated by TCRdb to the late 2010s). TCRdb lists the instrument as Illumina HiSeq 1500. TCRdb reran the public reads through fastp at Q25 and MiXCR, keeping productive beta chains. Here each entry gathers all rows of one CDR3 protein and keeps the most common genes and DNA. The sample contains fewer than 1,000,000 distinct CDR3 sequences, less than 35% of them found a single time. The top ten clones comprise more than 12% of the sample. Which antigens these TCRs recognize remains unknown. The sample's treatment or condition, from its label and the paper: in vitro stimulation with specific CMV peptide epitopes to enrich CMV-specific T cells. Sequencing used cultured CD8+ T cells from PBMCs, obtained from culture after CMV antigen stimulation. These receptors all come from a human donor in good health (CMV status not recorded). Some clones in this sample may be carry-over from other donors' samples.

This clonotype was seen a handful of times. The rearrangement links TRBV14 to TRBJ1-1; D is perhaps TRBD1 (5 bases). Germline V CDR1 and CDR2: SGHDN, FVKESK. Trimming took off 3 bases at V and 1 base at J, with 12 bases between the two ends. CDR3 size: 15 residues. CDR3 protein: CASSHLMGQNTEAFF. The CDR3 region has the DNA TGTGCCAGCAGCCACCTTATGGGGCAGAACACTGAAGCTTTCTTT. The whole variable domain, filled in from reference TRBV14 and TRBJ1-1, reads EAGVTQFPSHSVIEKGQTVTLRCDPISGHDNLYWYRRVMGKEIKFLLHFVKESKQDESGMPNNRFLAERTGGTYSTLKVQPAELEDSGVYFCASSHLMGQNTEAFFGQGTRLTVV.

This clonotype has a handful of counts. The CDR3 DNA reads as TGTGCCAGCAGTTACTCCCAAGGGGAAAACGAGCTGTTTTTT. Residues: CASSYSQGENELFF. V is TRBV6-6 and J is TRBJ2-2, with TRBD1 as a possible D gene (5 bases). Germline V lookup: CDR1 MNHNY, CDR2 SVGAGI (reference sequence). This CDR3 has 14 residues. V gave up 0 bases and J gave up 11 bases, with 13 bases separating them.

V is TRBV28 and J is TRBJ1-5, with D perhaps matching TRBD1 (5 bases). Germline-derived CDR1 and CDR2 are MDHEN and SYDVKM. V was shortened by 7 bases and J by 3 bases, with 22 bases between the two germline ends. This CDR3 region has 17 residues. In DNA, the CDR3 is TGTGCCAGCACCCCCCTATCTCGAGGGGTAACCAATCAGCCCCAGCATTTT. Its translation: CASTPLSRGVTNQPQHF.

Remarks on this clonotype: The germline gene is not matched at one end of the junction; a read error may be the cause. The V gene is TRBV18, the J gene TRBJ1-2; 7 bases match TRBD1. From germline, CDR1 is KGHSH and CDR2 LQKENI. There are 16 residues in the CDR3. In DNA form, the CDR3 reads TGTGCCAACTCACCAAACCCCACAGGGGATATATATGGCTACACCTTC. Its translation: CANSPNPTGDIYGYTF.

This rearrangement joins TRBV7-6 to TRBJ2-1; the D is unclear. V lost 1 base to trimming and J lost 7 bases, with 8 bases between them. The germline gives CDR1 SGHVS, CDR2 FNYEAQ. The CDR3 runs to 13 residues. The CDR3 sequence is CASSLDWPNEQFF. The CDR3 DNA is TGTGCCAGCAGCTTAGATTGGCCAAATGAGCAGTTCTTC.

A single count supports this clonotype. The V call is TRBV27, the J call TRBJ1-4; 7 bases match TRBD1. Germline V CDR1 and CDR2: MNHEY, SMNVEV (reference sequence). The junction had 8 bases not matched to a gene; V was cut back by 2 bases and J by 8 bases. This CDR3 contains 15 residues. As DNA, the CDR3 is TGTGCCAGCAGTTTACTCCCACCGGGACAGGAAAAACTGTTTTTT. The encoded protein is CASSLLPPGQEKLFF.

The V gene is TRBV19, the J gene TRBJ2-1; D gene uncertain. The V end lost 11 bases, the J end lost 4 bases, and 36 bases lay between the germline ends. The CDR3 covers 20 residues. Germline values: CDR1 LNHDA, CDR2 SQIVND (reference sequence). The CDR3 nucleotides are TGTGCCCCCGGAGTACGTCGGACCTCCGGCCCTAGAACGGTATACAATGAGCAGTTCTTC. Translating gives CAPGVRRTSGPRTVYNEQFF. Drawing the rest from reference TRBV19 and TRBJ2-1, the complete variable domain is DGGITQSPKYLFRKEGQNVTLSCEQNLNHDAMYWYRQDPGQGLRLIYYSQIVNDFQKGDIAEGYSVSREKKESFPLTVTSAQKNPTAFYLCAPGVRRTSGPRTVYNEQFFGPGTRLTVL.

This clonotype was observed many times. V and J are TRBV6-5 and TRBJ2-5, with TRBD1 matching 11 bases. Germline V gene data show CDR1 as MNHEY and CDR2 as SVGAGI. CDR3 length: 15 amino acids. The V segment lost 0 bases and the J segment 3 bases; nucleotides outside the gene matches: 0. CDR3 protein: CASSYSGQGEETQYF. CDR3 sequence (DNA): TGTGCCAGCAGTTACTCGGGACAGGGGGAAGAGACCCAGTACTTC.

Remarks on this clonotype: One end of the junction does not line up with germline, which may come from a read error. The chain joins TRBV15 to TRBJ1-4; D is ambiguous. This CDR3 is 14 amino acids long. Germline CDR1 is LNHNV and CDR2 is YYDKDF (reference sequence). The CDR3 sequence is CATSRGQPNEKLLF. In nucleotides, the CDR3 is TGTGCCACCAGCAGAGGCCAGCCTAATGAAAAACTGCTTTTT.

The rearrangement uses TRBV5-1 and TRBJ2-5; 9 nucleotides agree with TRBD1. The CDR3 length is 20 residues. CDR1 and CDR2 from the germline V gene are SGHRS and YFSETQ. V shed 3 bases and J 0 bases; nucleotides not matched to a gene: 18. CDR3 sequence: CASSSGQGYTPTNYQETQYF. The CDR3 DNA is TGCGCCAGCAGCTCGGGACAGGGCTATACTCCGACTAACTACCAAGAGACCCAGTACTTC. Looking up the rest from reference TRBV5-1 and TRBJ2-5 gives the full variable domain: KAGVTQTPRYLIKTRGQQVTLSCSPISGHRSVSWYQQTPGQGLQFLFEYFSETQRNKGNFPGRFSGRQFSNSRSEMNVSTLELGDSALYLCASSSGQGYTPTNYQETQYFGPGTRLLVL.

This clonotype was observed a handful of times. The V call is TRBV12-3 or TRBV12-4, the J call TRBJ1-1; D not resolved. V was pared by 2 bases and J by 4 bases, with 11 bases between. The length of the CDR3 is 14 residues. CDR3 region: CASSLSGEGTEAFF. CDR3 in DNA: TGTGCCAGCAGTTTATCTGGGGAGGGCACTGAAGCTTTCTTT.

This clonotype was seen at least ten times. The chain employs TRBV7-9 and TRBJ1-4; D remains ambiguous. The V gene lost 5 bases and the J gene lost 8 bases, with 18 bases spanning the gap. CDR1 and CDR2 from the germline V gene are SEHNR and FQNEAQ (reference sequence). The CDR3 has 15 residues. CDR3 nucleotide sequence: TGTGCCAGCAGCCCCCGAGTCGGGGTGAGGGAAAAACTGTTTTTT. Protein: CASSPRVGVREKLFF.

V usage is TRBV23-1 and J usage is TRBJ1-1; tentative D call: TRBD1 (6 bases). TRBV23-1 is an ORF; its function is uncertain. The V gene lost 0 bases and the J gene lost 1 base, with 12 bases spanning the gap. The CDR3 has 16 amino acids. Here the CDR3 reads CASSQSGGGGNTEAFF. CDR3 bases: TGCGCCAGCAGTCAATCGGGAGGGGGGGGGAACACTGAAGCTTTCTTT.

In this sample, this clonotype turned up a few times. DNA for the CDR3: TGTGCCAGCAGGGGACCCGGGACAGTAGACGAGCAGTACGTC. This sequence encodes CASRGPGTVDEQYV. The chain is built from TRBV6-2 or TRBV6-3 and TRBJ2-7, with 7 positions matching TRBD1. V shed 6 bases and J 5 bases; nucleotides not matched to a gene: 10. The CDR3 contains 14 residues. Germline loops: CDR1 MNHEY, CDR2 SVGEGT.

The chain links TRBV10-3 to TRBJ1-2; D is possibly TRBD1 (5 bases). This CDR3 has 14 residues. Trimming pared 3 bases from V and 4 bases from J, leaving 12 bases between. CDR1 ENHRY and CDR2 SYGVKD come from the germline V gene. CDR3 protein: CAISDRDLGYGYTF. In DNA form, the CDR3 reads TGTGCCATCAGTGACCGGGACCTAGGCTATGGCTACACCTTC.

DNA of the CDR3: TGCGCCAGCAGCCAAGCTGAAGACACTGAAGCTTTCTTT. Amino acid sequence: CASSQAEDTEAFF. J is TRBJ1-1 and V is TRBV4-1; D is unresolved. The CDR3 totals 13 residues. V was pared by 1 base and J by 3 bases, with 6 bases between. Per germline, CDR1 MGHRA and CDR2 YSYEKL.

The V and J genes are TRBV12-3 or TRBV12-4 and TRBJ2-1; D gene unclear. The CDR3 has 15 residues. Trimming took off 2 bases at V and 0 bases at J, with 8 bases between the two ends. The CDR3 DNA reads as TGTGCCAGCAGTTTATTCGCAGCCTCCTACAATGAGCAGTTCTTC. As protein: CASSLFAASYNEQFF.